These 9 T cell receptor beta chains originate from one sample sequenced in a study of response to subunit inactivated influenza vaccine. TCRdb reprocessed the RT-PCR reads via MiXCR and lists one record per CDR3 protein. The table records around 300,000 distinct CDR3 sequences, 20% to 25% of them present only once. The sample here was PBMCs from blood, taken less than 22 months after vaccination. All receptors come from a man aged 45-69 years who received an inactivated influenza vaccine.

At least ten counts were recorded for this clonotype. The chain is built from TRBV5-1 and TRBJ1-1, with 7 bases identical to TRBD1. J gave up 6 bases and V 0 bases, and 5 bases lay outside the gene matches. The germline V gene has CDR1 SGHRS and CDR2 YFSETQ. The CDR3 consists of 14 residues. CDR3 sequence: CASSLAPGTAEAFF. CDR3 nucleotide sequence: TGCGCCAGCAGCTTGGCTCCCGGGACAGCTGAAGCTTTCTTT.

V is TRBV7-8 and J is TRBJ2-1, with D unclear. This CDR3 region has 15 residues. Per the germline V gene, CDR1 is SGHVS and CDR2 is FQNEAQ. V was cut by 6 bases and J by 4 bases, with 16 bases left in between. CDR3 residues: CASSSVEVRYNEQFF. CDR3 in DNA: TGTGCCAGCAGTTCCGTAGAGGTGAGGTACAATGAGCAGTTCTTC.

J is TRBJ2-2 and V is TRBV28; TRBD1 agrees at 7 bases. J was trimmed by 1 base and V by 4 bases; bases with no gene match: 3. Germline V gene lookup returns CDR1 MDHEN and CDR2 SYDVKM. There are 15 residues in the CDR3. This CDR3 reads CASSWDRLNTGELFF. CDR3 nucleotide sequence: TGTGCCAGCAGTTGGGACAGACTGAACACCGGGGAGCTGTTTTTT.

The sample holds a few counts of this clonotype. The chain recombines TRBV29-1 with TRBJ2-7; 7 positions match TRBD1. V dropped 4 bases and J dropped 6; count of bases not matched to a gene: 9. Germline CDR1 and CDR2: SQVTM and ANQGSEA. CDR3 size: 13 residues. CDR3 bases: TGCAGCGTTGTGGGGACAGCTTTCCCCGAGCAGTACTTC. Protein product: CSVVGTAFPEQYF.

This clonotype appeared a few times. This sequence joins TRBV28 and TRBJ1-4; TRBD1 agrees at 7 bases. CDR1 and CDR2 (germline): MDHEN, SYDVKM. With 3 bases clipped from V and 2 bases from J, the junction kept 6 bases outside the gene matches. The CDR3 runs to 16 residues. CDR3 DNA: TGTGCCAGCAGTTTCCGTCCAGGGGGGACTAATGAAAAACTGTTTTTT. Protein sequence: CASSFRPGGTNEKLFF.

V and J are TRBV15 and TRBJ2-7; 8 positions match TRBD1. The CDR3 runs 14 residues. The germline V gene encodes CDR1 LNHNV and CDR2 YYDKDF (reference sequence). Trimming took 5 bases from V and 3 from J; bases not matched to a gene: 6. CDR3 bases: TGTGCCACCAGCCGGGGACAGGAGGTCTACGAGCAGTACTTC. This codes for CATSRGQEVYEQYF.

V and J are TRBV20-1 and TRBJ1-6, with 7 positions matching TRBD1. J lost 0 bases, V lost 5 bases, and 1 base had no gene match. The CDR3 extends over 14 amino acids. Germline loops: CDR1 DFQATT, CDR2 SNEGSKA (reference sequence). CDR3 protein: CSAGDSSYNSPLHF. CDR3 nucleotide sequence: TGCAGTGCTGGGGACAGCTCCTATAATTCACCCCTCCACTTT.

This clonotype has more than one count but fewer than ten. The CDR3 DNA follows: TGTGCCAGCAGTTACAGGGGACTCTCCTACAATGAGCAGTTCTTC. It encodes CASSYRGLSYNEQFF. The chain uses TRBV12-3 or TRBV12-4 and TRBJ2-1; the D gene is possibly TRBD1 (7 bases). V was cut by 4 bases and J by 0 bases, with 10 bases left in between. This CDR3 has 15 residues.

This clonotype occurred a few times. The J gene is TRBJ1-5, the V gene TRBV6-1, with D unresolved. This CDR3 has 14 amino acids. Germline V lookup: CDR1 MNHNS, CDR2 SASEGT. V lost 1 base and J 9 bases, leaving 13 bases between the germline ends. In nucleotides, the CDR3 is TGTGCCAGCAGTGAAGGAACAAAGCGGGGGCCCCAGCATTTT. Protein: CASSEGTKRGPQHF.